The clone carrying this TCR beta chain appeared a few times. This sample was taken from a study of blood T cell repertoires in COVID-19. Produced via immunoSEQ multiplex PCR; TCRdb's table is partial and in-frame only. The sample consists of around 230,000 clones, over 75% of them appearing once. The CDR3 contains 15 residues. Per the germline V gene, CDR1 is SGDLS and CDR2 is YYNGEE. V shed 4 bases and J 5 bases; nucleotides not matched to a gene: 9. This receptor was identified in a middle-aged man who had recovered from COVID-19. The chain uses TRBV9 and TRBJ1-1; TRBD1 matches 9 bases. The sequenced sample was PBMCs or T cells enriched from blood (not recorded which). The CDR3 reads CASSPVGQGGTEAFF. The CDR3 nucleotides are TGTGCCAGCAGCCCAGTGGGACAGGGAGGGACTGAAGCTTTCTTT.